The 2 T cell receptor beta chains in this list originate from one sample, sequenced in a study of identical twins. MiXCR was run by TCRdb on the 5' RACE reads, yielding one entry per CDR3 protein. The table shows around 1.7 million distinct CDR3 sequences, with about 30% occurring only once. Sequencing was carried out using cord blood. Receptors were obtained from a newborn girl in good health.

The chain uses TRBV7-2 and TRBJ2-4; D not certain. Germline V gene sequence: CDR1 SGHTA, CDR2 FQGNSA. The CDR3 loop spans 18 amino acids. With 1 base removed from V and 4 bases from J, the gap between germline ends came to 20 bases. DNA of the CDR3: TGTGCCAGCAGCTTAGTTGGCCCGATCTTGCTGGCTAAAAACATTCAGTACTTC. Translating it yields CASSLVGPILLAKNIQYF.

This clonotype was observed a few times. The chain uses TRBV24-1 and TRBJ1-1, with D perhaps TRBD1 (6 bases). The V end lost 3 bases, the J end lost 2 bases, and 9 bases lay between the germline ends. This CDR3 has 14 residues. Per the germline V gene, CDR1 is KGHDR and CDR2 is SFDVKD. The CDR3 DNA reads TGTGCCACCAGTGATACGGGGGGCAACACTGAAGCTTTCTTT. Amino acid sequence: CATSDTGGNTEAFF.